Detailed here is one TCR beta chain. No cognate antigen has been identified for it. No base-level quality is on record; no much larger clone is a single base apart. The library came from the immunoSEQ multiplex PCR assay. RNA was extracted from all samples and reverse transcribed into cDNA as template for TCR sequencing. SuperScript III was used for first-strand cDNA synthesis, primed with a 2:1 mix of oligo-dT and random hexamers. Amplification bias was assessed with a synthetic immune receptor repertoire, and residual bias was removed computationally. The authors processed their data as follows. Raw reads were preprocessed to remove errors, and CDR3 was defined by IMGT conventions from the conserved cysteine to phenylalanine. Clonality was computed as 1 minus the Shannon entropy, with the entropy normalized by log2 of the number of productive unique TCRs. CD4 or CD8 identity of scalp clones was inferred by cross-referencing scalp TCRbeta sequences with sorted blood CD4 and CD8 repertoires. Not all clones reach the TCRdb copy of this immuneACCESS table, which keeps in-frame sequences only. Checked studies attribute under half of the gap to unresolved V genes and leave the rest unexplained. V and J calls and clone size are given by that table; D and trimming were obtained from the DNA. The sample table contains 250,000 to 350,000 clones; only one count was recorded for 45% to 70% of them. The ten largest clones add up to 0.8% to 1% of the sample.

This sample is part of a study of CD8+ T cells in alopecia areata (dated by TCRdb to the late 2010s). For the wider study: The treated patients, all with moderate-to-severe alopecia areata, were enrolled in an open-label pilot trial of oral tofacitinib given at 5 to 10 mg twice daily. Biopsies were taken from tofacitinib-treated patients at baseline and at 4 and 24 weeks of treatment, and a later scalp biopsy was taken in several of the tofacitinib-treated patients. Patients received tofacitinib for 6 to 18 months and were then followed off drug for 6 months to check for delayed response and recurrence. Clonality in the scalp was compared among normal scalp (n=4), patchy alopecia areata scalp (n=8), and alopecia totalis/universalis scalp (n=8). RNA was obtained with the PAXgene miRNA kit for fixed scalp, the miRNeasy kit for PBMCs, and the RNeasy kit for mouse skin. The SALT score, which quantifies the percentage of affected scalp surface area, was used to measure disease severity in treated patients. Scalp tissue and sorted CD4+ and CD8+ peripheral blood T cells from patchy and totalis/universalis alopecia areata patients and from healthy controls were covered by human TCRbeta sequencing. High-throughput TCRbeta sequencing was used to examine T cell clonal expansion in alopecia areata in both the C3H/HeJ mouse model and human patients. Amplification of TCRbeta CDR3 regions was done by immunoSEQ multiplex PCR using 35 Vbeta forward primers and 13 Jbeta reverse primers. Here is what the overall study found, with its caveats: With tofacitinib, both scalp clonality and the number of expanded CD8+ clones among the top 100 scalp clones went down significantly. TCR sequences shared between patients were less clear than in mice, possibly partly because of HLA diversity in the patient population. Many expanded lesional clones persisted in scalp and blood during tofacitinib treatment, which may partly explain relapse after stopping treatment. Because the treated cohort was small and included a single nonresponder, larger studies are needed to assess links between baseline CD8+ expansion and response. Scalp TCR repertoire analysis is complicated because resident alphabeta T cells in normal human skin are also sequenced, whereas mouse skin is dominated by gammadelta T cells. Lesional scalp, especially in alopecia totalis/universalis, showed higher clonality and more expanded CD8+ clones than normal scalp, suggesting antigenic drive.

CDR1 and CDR2 were assigned from the germline V gene as SGHTA and FQGTGA. There are 14 amino acids in the CDR3, from cysteine to phenylalanine inclusive. Kept here is only the CDR3 DNA, which spans 42 bases and is read in frame from base 1. The germline ends are 8 bases apart after V is trimmed by 2 bases and J by 3 bases. Read against the paper, the sample's treatment or condition label means: oral pan-JAK inhibitor, 5-10 mg twice daily. Peripheral blood and lesional scalp punch biopsies were obtained from patients with alopecia areata. PBMCs were separated by density centrifugation and stained for CD3, CD4 and CD8, after which CD4+ and CD8+ T cells were sorted on a FACSAria.

The receptor chain draws on TRBV7-3 and TRBJ2-1; TRBD2 might be the D gene, on 5 matching bases. Sequencing was performed on CD4+ T cells sorted from blood, taken around week 54, from a patient treated with tofacitinib. This TCR was recovered from a human donor with alopecia areata. The DNA is TGTGCCAGCAGCTTAGGAGGAGGCTACAATGAGCAGTTCTTC. Protein translation: CASSLGGGYNEQFF.